The source of this TCR beta chain is a study of OX40 agonist ivuxolimab in advanced cancers. In the study overall: The patients got ivuxolimab, which is an agonistic anti-OX40 (CD134) antibody.

The data were produced by immunoSEQ multiplex PCR, yet TCRdb's version contains in-frame clones alone and is incomplete. Among roughly 89,000 clones listed, 85% to 90% were seen once. Comments on this clone: As yet, its antigen is unknown.

Study observations and caveats: Determination of antigen specificity was not performed for the expanded peripheral T cells.

The TCR originated in an adult with an advanced solid tumor such as melanoma, head and neck, liver or kidney cancer. Specimen: CD4+ or CD8+ T cells sorted from blood, collected in a trial of the OX40 agonist ivuxolimab.

The CDR3 region is CASSLTPGAFF. The CDR3 region has the DNA TGTGCCAGCAGCCTCACACCGGGCGCTTTCTTT. The chain carries TRBV2 and TRBJ1-1; the D is unclear. This CDR3 spans 11 amino acids. V lost 6 bases and J 11 bases, leaving 13 bases between the germline ends. Germline values: CDR1 SNHLY, CDR2 FYNNEI.